The clone carrying this T cell receptor (beta chain) was seen only a few times. Its antigen is unknown. The germline gene is not matched at one end of the junction; a read error may be the cause. Germline V gene lookup returns CDR1 MGHDK and CDR2 SYGVNS. The length of the CDR3 is 14 residues. Patients had received no treatment of any kind before thyroid surgery. The source of the sample is a study of metastatic and nonmetastatic thyroid tumors. Overall study: Malignant thyroid and benign thyroid patients provided blood and tumor or nodule tissue whose repertoires were compared. Points from the study as a whole: It was reported that TCR beta diversity was significantly higher in malignant thyroid tumors than benign nodules, in blood and tumor.

As originally analysed: The authors used CDR3 differences across clinicopathological groups to build a distant-metastasis classifier for papillary thyroid cancer. TCRdb re-called the PCR reads with MiXCR. These V and J calls derive from TCRdb rather than the authors' analysis. The table has over 25,000 clones, about a tenth seen once. This clonotype was sampled from a female donor with papillary thyroid cancer or a benign thyroid nodule (not recorded which). Some clones in this sample may be carry-over from other donors' samples. Specimen: blood. This chain links TRBV25-1 with TRBJ2-1; 7 bases match TRBD2. The DNA for the CDR3 is TGTGCCAGCAGTGGTAGCGGGCCCCACAATGGGCAGTTCTTC. Protein product: CASSGSGPHNGQFF.